This TCR beta chain was observed in a study of T cells in Graves' hyperthyroidism and ophthalmopathy. The investigators amplified TCR beta CDR3 regions from RNA transcripts. Carried out on the TCR CDR3, a first-round RT-PCR used the HTBI primer set. TCRdb used MiXCR to reprocess the multiplex PCR reads, holding one entry per CDR3 protein. The sample shows approximately 220,000 distinct CDR3 sequences, around 16% of them seen only once. Germline lookup yields CDR1 SGDLS and CDR2 YYNGEE. The ends lost 2 bases at V and 4 bases at J; junction bases unmatched: 16. CDR3 length: 18 residues. Sequencing input: blood. The chain combines TRBV9 with TRBJ2-5, with 8 positions matching TRBD2. The origin of this receptor is a man aged 35 to 55 with Graves' hyperthyroidism. CDR3 in amino acids: CASSVDLLAGLSRETQYF. The CDR3 DNA follows: TGTGCCAGCAGCGTCGACTTATTAGCGGGGCTGTCCAGAGAGACCCAGTACTTC.